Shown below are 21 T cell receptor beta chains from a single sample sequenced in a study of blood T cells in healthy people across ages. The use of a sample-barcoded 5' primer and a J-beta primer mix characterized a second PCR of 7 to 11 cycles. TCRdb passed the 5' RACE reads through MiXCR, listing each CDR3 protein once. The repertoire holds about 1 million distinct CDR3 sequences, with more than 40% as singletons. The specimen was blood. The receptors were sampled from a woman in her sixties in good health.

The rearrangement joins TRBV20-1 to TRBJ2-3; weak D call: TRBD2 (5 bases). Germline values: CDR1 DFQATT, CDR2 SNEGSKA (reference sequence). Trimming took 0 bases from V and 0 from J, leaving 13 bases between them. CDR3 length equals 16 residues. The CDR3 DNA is TGCAGTGCTAGAGACGGACGGGGAATAAGCACAGATACGCAGTATTTT. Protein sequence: CSARDGRGISTDTQYF.

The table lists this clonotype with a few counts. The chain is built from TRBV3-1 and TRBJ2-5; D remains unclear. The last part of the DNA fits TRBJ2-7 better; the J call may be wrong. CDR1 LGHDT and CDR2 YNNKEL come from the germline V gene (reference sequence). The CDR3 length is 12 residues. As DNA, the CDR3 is TGTGCCAGCAGCCCCCACTCGGGCGAGCAGTACTTC. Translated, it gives CASSPHSGEQYF.

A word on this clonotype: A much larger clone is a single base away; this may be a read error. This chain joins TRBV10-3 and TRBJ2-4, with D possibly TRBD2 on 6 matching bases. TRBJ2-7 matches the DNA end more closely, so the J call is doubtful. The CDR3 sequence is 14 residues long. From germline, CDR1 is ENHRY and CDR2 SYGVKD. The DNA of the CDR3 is TGTGCCATCAGTGAGTCGCCTAGCGATGACGAGCAGTACTTC. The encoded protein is CAISESPSDDEQYF.

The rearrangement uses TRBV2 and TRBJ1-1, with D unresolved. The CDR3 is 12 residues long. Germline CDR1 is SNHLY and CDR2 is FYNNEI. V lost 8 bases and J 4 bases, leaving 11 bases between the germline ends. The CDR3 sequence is CASEGRATEAFF. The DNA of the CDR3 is TGTGCCAGCGAAGGCCGGGCCACTGAAGCTTTCTTT.

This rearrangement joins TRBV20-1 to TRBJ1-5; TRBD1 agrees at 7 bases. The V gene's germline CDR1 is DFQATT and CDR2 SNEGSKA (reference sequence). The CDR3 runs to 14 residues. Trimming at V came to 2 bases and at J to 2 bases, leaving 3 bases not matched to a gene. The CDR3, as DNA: TGCAGTGCTAGACCCGACAGGGGCAATCAGCCCCAGCATTTT. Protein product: CSARPDRGNQPQHF.

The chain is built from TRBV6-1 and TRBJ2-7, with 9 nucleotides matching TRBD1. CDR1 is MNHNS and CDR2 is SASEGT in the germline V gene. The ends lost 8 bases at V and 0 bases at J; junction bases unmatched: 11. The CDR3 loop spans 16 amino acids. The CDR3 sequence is CASFDRDRAISYEQYF. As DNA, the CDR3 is TGTGCCAGCTTTGATAGGGACAGGGCCATCTCCTACGAGCAGTACTTC.

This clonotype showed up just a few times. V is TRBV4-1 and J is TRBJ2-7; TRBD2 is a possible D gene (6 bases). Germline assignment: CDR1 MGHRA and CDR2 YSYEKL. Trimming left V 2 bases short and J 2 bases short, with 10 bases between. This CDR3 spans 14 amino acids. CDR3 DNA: TGCGCCAGCAGCCAACTCGGGAGCCCCTACGAGCAGTACTTC. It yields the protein CASSQLGSPYEQYF.

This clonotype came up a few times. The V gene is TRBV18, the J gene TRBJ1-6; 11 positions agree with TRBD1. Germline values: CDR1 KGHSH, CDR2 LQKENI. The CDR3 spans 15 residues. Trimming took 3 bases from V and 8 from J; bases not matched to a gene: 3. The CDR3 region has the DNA TGTGCCAGCTCACCCTCGGGACAGGGGGATTCACCCCTCCACTTT. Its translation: CASSPSGQGDSPLHF.

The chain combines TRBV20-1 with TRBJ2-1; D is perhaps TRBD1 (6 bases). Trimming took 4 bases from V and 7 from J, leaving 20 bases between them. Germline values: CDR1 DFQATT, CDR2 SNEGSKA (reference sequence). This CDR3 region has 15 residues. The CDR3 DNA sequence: TGCAGTGCTAACTCCCACAGGGATACGAAGAATGAGCAGTTCTTC. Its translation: CSANSHRDTKNEQFF.

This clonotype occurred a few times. The CDR3 DNA reads as TGCAGTGTGGAACTAGCGGGCCACGAGCAGTACTTC. Encoded protein: CSVELAGHEQYF. The chain couples TRBV20-1 to TRBJ2-4, with 9 bases lining up with TRBD2. The assigned J gene may be wrong: the sequence end matches TRBJ2-7 better. Germline V gene sequence: CDR1 DFQATT, CDR2 SNEGSKA (reference sequence). The CDR3 is 12 amino acids.

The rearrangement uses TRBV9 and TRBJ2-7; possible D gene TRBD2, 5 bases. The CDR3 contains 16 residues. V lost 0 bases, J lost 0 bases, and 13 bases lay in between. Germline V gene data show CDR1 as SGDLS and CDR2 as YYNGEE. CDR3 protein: CASSVGGSGSSYEQYF. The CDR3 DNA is TGTGCCAGCAGCGTAGGAGGGAGTGGTTCCTCCTACGAGCAGTACTTC.

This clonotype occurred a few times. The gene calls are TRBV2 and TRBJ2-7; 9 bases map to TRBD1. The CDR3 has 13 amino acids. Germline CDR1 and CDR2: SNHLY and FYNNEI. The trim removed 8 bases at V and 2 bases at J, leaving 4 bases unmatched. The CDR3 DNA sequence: TGTGCCAGCCGTCGGACAGGGGCCTACGAGCAGTACTTC. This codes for CASRRTGAYEQYF.

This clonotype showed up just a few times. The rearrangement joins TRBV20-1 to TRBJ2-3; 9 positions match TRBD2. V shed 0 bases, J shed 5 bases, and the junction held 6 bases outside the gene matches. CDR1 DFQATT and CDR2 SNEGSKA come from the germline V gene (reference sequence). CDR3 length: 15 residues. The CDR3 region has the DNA TGCAGTGCTAGAGATTGGGCGGGAGGGATAGATACGCAGTATTTT. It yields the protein CSARDWAGGIDTQYF.

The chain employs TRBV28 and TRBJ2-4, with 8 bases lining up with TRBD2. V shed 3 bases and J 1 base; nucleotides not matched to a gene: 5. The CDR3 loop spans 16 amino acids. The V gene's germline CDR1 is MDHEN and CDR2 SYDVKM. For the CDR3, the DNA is TGTGCCAGCAGTTTCAGCGGGGGAGGGGCCAAAAACATTCAGTACTTC. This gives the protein CASSFSGGGAKNIQYF.

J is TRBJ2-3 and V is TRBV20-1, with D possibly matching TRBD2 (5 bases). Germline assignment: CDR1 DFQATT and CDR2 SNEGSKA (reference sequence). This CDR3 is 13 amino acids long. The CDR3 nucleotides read TGCAGAGCTGGGTCCGGGATTCTCGGTACGCAGTATTTT. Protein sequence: CRAGSGILGTQYF.

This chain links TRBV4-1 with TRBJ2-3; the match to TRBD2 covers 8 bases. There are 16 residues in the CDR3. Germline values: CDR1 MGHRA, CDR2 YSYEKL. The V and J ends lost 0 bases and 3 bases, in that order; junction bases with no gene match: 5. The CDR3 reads CASSQDRGGETDTQYF. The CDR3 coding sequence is TGCGCCAGCAGCCAAGATCGGGGGGGGGAAACAGATACGCAGTATTTT.

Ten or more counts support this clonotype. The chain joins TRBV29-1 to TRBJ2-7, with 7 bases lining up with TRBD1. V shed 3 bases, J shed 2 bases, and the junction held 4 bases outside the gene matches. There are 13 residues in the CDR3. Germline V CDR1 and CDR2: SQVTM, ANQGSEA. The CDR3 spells CSVEKDRPYEQYF. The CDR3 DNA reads TGCAGCGTTGAGAAGGACAGGCCCTACGAGCAGTACTTC.

CDR3 residues: CASSLVSGRSYEQYF. The CDR3 region has the DNA TGTGCCAGCAGCTTAGTTAGCGGGAGATCCTACGAGCAGTACTTC. The V gene is TRBV7-9, the J gene TRBJ2-7; TRBD2 aligns across 9 bases. This CDR3 has 15 amino acids. Germline-derived CDR1 and CDR2 are SEHNR and FQNEAQ (reference sequence). Unmatched junction bases numbered 2, after V lost 1 base and J lost 1 base. The variable domain in full, completed from reference TRBV7-9 and TRBJ2-7, reads DTGVSQNPRHKITKRGQNVTFRCDPISEHNRLYWYRQTLGQGPEFLTYFQNEAQLEKSRLLSDRFSAERPKGSFSTLEIQRTEQGDSAMYLCASSLVSGRSYEQYFGPGTRLTVT.

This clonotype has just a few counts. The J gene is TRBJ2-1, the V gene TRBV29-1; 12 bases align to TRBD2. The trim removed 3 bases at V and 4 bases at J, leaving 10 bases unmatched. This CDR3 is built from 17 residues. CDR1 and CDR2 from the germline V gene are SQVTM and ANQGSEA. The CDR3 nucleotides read TGCAGCGTTGAGGAGACTAGCGGGAGATTCAAGTACAATGAGCAGTTCTTC. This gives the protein CSVEETSGRFKYNEQFF.

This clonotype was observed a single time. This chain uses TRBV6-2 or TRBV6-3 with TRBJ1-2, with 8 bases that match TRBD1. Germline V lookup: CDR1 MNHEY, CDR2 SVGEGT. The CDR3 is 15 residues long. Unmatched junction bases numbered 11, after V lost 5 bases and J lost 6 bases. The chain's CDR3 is CASSDPDRVRDGYTF. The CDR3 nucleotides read TGTGCCAGCAGTGACCCGGACAGGGTGAGGGATGGCTACACCTTC.

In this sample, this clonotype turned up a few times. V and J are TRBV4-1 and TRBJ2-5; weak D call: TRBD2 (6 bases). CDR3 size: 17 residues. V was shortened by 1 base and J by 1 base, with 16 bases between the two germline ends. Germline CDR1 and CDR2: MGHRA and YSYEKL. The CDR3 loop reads CASSQGHAGGSQETQYF. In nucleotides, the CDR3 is TGCGCCAGCAGCCAAGGACACGCCGGGGGATCCCAAGAGACCCAGTACTTC.